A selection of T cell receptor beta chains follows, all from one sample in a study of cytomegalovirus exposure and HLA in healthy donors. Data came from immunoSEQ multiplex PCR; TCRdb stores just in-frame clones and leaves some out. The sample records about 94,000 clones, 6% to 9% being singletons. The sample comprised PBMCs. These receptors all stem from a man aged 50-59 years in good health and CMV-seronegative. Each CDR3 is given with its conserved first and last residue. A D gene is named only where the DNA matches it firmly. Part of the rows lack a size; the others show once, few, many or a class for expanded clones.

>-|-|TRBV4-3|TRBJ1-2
CASSQEVRQGGYGYTF
TGCGCCAGCAGCCAAGAGGTCCGCCAGGGAGGCTATGGCTACACCTTC
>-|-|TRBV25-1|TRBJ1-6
CASSEWAGNSPLHF
TGTGCCAGCAGTGAATGGGCCGGAAATTCACCCCTCCACTTT
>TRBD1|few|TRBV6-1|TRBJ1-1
CARDRGTEAFF
TGTGCCAGGGACAGGGGCACTGAAGCTTTCTTT
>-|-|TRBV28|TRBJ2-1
CAAGGTFYNEQFF
TGTGCAGCCGGTGGGACTTTCTACAATGAGCAGTTCTTC
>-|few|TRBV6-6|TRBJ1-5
CASSYSVSPNQPQHF
TGTGCCAGCAGTTACTCAGTCAGTCCCAATCAGCCCCAGCATTTT
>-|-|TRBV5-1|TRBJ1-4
CASSLEPTNEKLFF
TGCGCCAGCAGCTTAGAGCCAACTAATGAAAAACTGTTTTTT
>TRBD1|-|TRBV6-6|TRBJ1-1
CASSPGGSTEAFF
TGTGCCAGCAGTCCAGGGGGGTCCACTGAAGCTTTCTTT
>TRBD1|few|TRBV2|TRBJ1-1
CASDPSGRGGRTEAFF
TGTGCCAGCGATCCCTCGGGGAGAGGGGGCAGGACTGAAGCTTTCTTT
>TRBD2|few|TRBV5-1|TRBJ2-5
CASSLTSGEETQYF
TGCGCCAGCAGTCTTACTAGCGGGGAAGAGACCCAGTACTTC
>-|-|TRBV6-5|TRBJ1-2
CASSYYSQDGYTF
TGTGCCAGCAGTTACTATTCTCAGGATGGCTACACCTTC
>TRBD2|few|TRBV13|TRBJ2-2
CASGKRERDGELFF
TGTGCCAGCGGAAAGCGGGAGCGGGACGGGGAGCTGTTTTTT